The 22 T cell receptor beta chains presented below share a single source sample, sequenced in a study of OX40 agonist ivuxolimab in advanced cancers. TCRdb's copy holds only in-frame clones and misses some; the assay was immunoSEQ multiplex PCR. The sample records 20,000 or so clones, more than 80% being singletons. The source material was CD4+ or CD8+ T cells sorted from blood, sampled in a trial of the OX40 agonist ivuxolimab. The receptors originated from an adult with an advanced solid tumor such as melanoma, head and neck, liver or kidney cancer.

V gene TRBV4-1 combines with J gene TRBJ2-1, with 7 positions matching TRBD1. Germline CDR1 and CDR2: MGHRA and YSYEKL. The J segment lost 7 bases and the V segment lost 3 bases, leaving 0 bases of the junction unmatched. The CDR3 extends over 12 amino acids. CDR3 coding DNA: TGCGCCAGCAGCCAGACAGGGAATGAGCAGTTCTTC. Translating it yields CASSQTGNEQFF.

The V call is TRBV5-4, the J call TRBJ2-7; D is possibly TRBD2 (6 bases). CDR3 size: 14 residues. CDR1 SGHNT and CDR2 YYREEE come from the germline V gene (reference sequence). V lost 1 base, J lost 2 bases, and 10 bases lay in between. The chain's CDR3 is CASSLRESPYEQYF. In nucleotides, the CDR3 is TGTGCCAGCAGCTTGCGGGAGTCACCCTACGAGCAGTACTTC.

The rearrangement uses TRBV6-1 and TRBJ1-2; no firm D call. The CDR3 runs 11 residues. Looked up from germline, CDR1 is MNHNS and CDR2 is SASEGT. V gave up 8 bases and J gave up 5 bases, with 9 bases separating them. CDR3 amino acids: CASLIGYGYTF. The CDR3 DNA follows: TGTGCCAGCTTGATCGGGTATGGCTACACCTTC.

The genes are TRBV29-1 and TRBJ1-1; possibly TRBD1 for D (5 bases). Per the germline V gene, CDR1 is SQVTM and CDR2 is ANQGSEA. There are 14 residues in the CDR3. Between the trimmed V and J ends, which lost 1 base and 10 bases, there was a span of 19 bases. In nucleotides, the CDR3 is TGCAGCGTTGAAGTGGGCGCAGGGCCCGCGGGAGCTTTCTTT. This gives the protein CSVEVGAGPAGAFF.

CDR3 bases: TGTGCCAGCAGCGTAGCGGCAGACCGAGGGGCCAACGTCCTGACTTTC. Protein: CASSVAADRGANVLTF. The chain joins TRBV9 to TRBJ2-6; no clear D. The CDR3 sequence is 16 residues long. V shed 0 bases and J shed 4 bases, with 11 bases lying between them. Germline values: CDR1 SGDLS, CDR2 YYNGEE.

This chain links TRBV11-2 with TRBJ1-4, with D unclear. The CDR3 runs 13 residues. CDR1 is SGHAT and CDR2 is FQNNGV in the germline V gene. Trimming left V 4 bases short and J 0 bases short, with 3 bases between. In nucleotides, the CDR3 is TGTGCCAGCAGCTCCCCAACTAATGAAAAACTGTTTTTT. Translated: CASSSPTNEKLFF.

The genes are TRBV25-1 and TRBJ2-7, with 8 bases aligning to TRBD2. The CDR3 extends over 14 amino acids. Trimming at V came to 6 bases and at J to 4 bases, leaving 8 bases not matched to a gene. CDR1 MGHDK and CDR2 SYGVNS come from the germline V gene. The DNA of the CDR3 is TGTGCCAGCAGCCCCCGGGGGGGCGCGTACGAGCAGTACTTC. Its translation is CASSPRGGAYEQYF.

The genes are TRBV27 and TRBJ2-1, with D unclear. V was cut by 0 bases and J by 10 bases, with 7 bases left in between. Germline V lookup: CDR1 MNHEY, CDR2 SMNVEV (reference sequence). There are 12 residues in the CDR3. In DNA, the CDR3 is TGTGCCAGCAGTTTATCGGGCCACGAGCAGTTCTTC. This translates into CASSLSGHEQFF.

The gene calls are TRBV9 and TRBJ2-3, with 10 bases identical to TRBD2. The CDR3 sequence is 17 residues long. The trim removed 3 bases at V and 0 bases at J, leaving 7 bases unmatched. CDR1 SGDLS and CDR2 YYNGEE come from the germline V gene. This chain's CDR3 is CASSDPRTSGSTDTQYF. The CDR3 nucleotides read TGTGCCAGCAGCGACCCCAGGACTAGCGGTAGCACAGATACGCAGTATTTT.

This clone was seen only a few times. V gene TRBV18 combines with J gene TRBJ2-7; no definite D call. The CDR3 runs to 12 residues. Germline lookup yields CDR1 KGHSH and CDR2 LQKENI. V lost 0 bases and J 5 bases, leaving 5 bases between the germline ends. CDR3 nucleotide sequence: TGTGCCAGCTCACCACCGATAAACGAGCAGTACTTC. Its protein product is CASSPPINEQYF. Together with reference TRBV18 and TRBJ2-7, the CDR3 gives the full variable domain: NAGVMQNPRHLVRRRGQEARLRCSPMKGHSHVYWYRQLPEEGLKFMVYLQKENIIDESGMPKERFSAEFPKEGPSILRIQQVVRGDSAAYFCASSPPINEQYFGPGTRLTVT.

The chain links TRBV29-1 to TRBJ1-2; D is unresolved. Germline V lookup: CDR1 SQVTM, CDR2 ANQGSEA. V dropped 4 bases and J dropped 8 bases, with 20 bases sitting between them. CDR3 length equals 14 residues. CDR3 in DNA: TGCAGCGTTGCCCCCCTTCGGCTCGGCGAGGGCTACACCTTC. Translated, it gives CSVAPLRLGEGYTF.

The chain joins TRBV5-6 to TRBJ2-6; TRBD2 aligns across 9 bases. The germline V gene encodes CDR1 SGHDT and CDR2 YYEEEE. The CDR3 consists of 19 residues. The ends lost 0 bases at V and 0 bases at J; junction bases unmatched: 7. DNA of the CDR3: TGTGCCAGCAGCTTGGGGTTGAGCGGGAGGCCCTCTGGGGCCAACGTCCTGACTTTC. As protein: CASSLGLSGRPSGANVLTF.

The gene calls are TRBV9 and TRBJ2-3; TRBD1 matches at 7 bases. This CDR3 spans 15 amino acids. V was clipped by 4 bases and J by 6 bases; unmatched bases: 11. Per germline, CDR1 SGDLS and CDR2 YYNGEE. The CDR3 DNA follows: TGTGCCAGCAGCATTGACAGGGTTTGGACGGATACGCAGTATTTT. It yields the protein CASSIDRVWTDTQYF.

V is TRBV5-6 and J is TRBJ2-7; tentative D call: TRBD2 (7 bases). V lost 4 bases and J 7 bases, leaving 12 bases between the germline ends. This CDR3 has 12 amino acids. The germline V gene encodes CDR1 SGHDT and CDR2 YYEEEE. This CDR3 reads CASSQQGGEQYF. The DNA for the CDR3 is TGTGCCAGCAGCCAACAGGGAGGGGAGCAGTACTTC.

The V and J genes are TRBV2 and TRBJ2-2, with D tentatively TRBD2 (5 bases). With 5 bases removed from V and 5 bases from J, the gap between germline ends came to 6 bases. The CDR3 length is 12 residues. Germline V gene lookup returns CDR1 SNHLY and CDR2 FYNNEI. The CDR3 DNA follows: TGTGCCAGCAGTCGGGGAACCGGGGAGCTGTTTTTT. This translates into CASSRGTGELFF.

The J gene is TRBJ2-7, the V gene TRBV5-6; D is undetermined. With 3 bases removed from V and 4 bases from J, the gap between germline ends came to 8 bases. The germline V gene has CDR1 SGHDT and CDR2 YYEEEE. The CDR3 runs 12 residues. CDR3 sequence: CASSSRHYEQYF. The CDR3 nucleotides read TGTGCCAGCAGCTCCCGCCATTACGAGCAGTACTTC.

This chain uses TRBV4-1 with TRBJ2-2; TRBD2 agrees at 13 bases. J was trimmed by 5 bases and V by 0 bases; bases with no gene match: 3. This CDR3 spans 17 amino acids. Germline V lookup: CDR1 MGHRA, CDR2 YSYEKL. The CDR3, as DNA: TGCGCCAGCAGCCAAGATTGGACTAGCGGGAGAACCGGGGAGCTGTTTTTT. It encodes CASSQDWTSGRTGELFF.

Written as DNA, the CDR3 is TGTGCCAGCAGTCATCCGATCAGGGGGCGCGGGGAAAAACTGTTTTTT. Its protein product is CASSHPIRGRGEKLFF. This chain connects TRBV28 to TRBJ1-4; TRBD1 agrees at 8 bases. Per germline, CDR1 MDHEN and CDR2 SYDVKM. There are 16 residues in the CDR3. After removal of 5 bases from V and 8 bases from J, the junction contained 13 bases not matched to a gene.

The CDR3 here is CASSKDGGGIQETQYF. DNA of the CDR3: TGTGCCAGTAGTAAAGACGGCGGGGGGATTCAAGAGACCCAGTACTTC. The V gene is TRBV19, the J gene TRBJ2-5; 8 bases are a match to TRBD2. The germline V gene has CDR1 LNHDA and CDR2 SQIVND (reference sequence). J gave up 2 bases and V 4 bases, and 9 bases lay outside the gene matches. The CDR3 is 16 amino acids.

This sequence joins TRBV14 and TRBJ2-7; D unclear. The germline V and J ends were trimmed by 1 base and 5 bases, with 12 bases remaining between them. Germline V gene data show CDR1 as SGHDN and CDR2 as FVKESK. This CDR3 has 14 amino acids. CDR3 residues: CASSQGIGSHEQYF. CDR3 in DNA: TGTGCCAGCAGCCAAGGTATAGGGTCCCACGAGCAGTACTTC.

The chain has TRBV25-1 and TRBJ1-2; D ambiguous. This CDR3 spans 11 amino acids. Germline lookup yields CDR1 MGHDK and CDR2 SYGVNS. V was clipped by 3 bases and J by 6 bases, with 5 bases between them. The CDR3 sequence: CASSEGNGYTF. The CDR3 bases are TGTGCCAGCAGTGAGGGAAATGGCTACACCTTC.

The chain has TRBV7-8 and TRBJ1-4; no clear D gene. Trimming cost V 5 bases and J 0 bases, with 7 bases left between them. Looked up from germline, CDR1 is SGHVS and CDR2 is FQNEAQ. The CDR3 runs to 14 residues. CDR3 coding DNA: TGTGCCAGCAGCGCCAGTCCAACTAATGAAAAACTGTTTTTT. Its protein product is CASSASPTNEKLFF.